Included here is one TCR beta chain sequence, with context. A single base separates this from a much larger clone, so it may be a read error. Because the CDR3 is missing its conserved closing phenylalanine or tryptophan, this is likely a read error. RNA transcripts served as the template for amplifying TCR beta CDR3 regions. The TCR CDR3 first-round RT-PCR relied on the HTBI primer set. TCRdb called the multiplex PCR reads again in MiXCR, with one record for every CDR3 protein. The table lists about 400,000 distinct CDR3 sequences, approximately 14% of them singletons, with approximately 30% in the top ten. These data come from a study of T cells in Graves' hyperthyroidism and ophthalmopathy. This CDR3 contains 14 residues. The germline V and J ends were trimmed by 4 bases and 0 bases, with 7 bases remaining between them. Per the germline V gene, CDR1 is SNHLY and CDR2 is FYNNEI.

J is TRBJ1-3 and V is TRBV2, with D possibly being TRBD1 (5 bases). This TCR was recovered from a woman between 18 and 30 years old with Graves' hyperthyroidism that later progressed to Graves' ophthalmopathy. Sequenced input: blood. CDR3 region: CASSGGNSGNTIYL. The CDR3 bases are TGTGCCAGCAGTGGGGGGAACTCTGGAAACACCATATATTTG.